One sample yielded the 28 T cell receptor beta chains listed below, sequenced in a study of beta chain features in type 1 diabetes. Expressed TCRB transcripts were sequenced because the isolated RNA had all been reverse transcribed beforehand. Repertoires were generated with immunoSEQ multiplex PCR, while TCRdb's copy carries only in-frame clones and drops some. This repertoire shows about 230,000 clones, 9% to 10% found once; its top ten account for 0.03% to 0.04%. Sequencing was carried out using naive CD4+ T cells from blood. These receptor sequences come from a woman aged 18-29 years in good health.

This clone was picked up a small number of times. This chain joins TRBV28 and TRBJ1-6; D not certain. CDR1 and CDR2 (germline): MDHEN, SYDVKM. The length of the CDR3 is 14 residues. V lost 9 bases to trimming and J lost 7 bases, with 16 bases between them. The CDR3 sequence is CASRSGGPNSPLHF. The CDR3 DNA reads as TGTGCCAGTAGGTCAGGAGGCCCCAATTCACCCCTCCACTTT.

The CDR3 reads CASSVLAGVNEQFF. The CDR3 DNA follows: TGTGCCAGCAGCGTCCTAGCGGGAGTCAATGAGCAGTTCTTC. J is TRBJ2-1 and V is TRBV9, with 10 bases lining up with TRBD2. This CDR3 is 14 amino acids long. The germline V gene encodes CDR1 SGDLS and CDR2 YYNGEE. The junction had 2 bases not matched to a gene; V was cut back by 2 bases and J by 6 bases.

This clone showed up just a few times. The chain joins TRBV5-1 to TRBJ2-7, with D maybe TRBD1 (6 bases). V lost 3 bases to trimming and J lost 3 bases, with 13 bases between them. Germline CDR1 SGHRS, CDR2 YFSETQ. The CDR3 has 14 residues. CDR3 sequence: CASSSDRGDYEQYF. The CDR3 coding sequence is TGCGCCAGCAGCTCGGACAGAGGGGACTACGAGCAGTACTTC.

This clone has more than one count but fewer than ten. The V gene is TRBV29-1, the J gene TRBJ1-4, with D unclear. V gave up 7 bases and J gave up 8 bases, with 17 bases separating them. Germline loops: CDR1 SQVTM, CDR2 ANQGSEA. This CDR3 contains 13 residues. The CDR3 region is CSARSGVPEKLFF. The CDR3 DNA reads TGCAGCGCTAGATCCGGGGTTCCGGAAAAACTGTTTTTT.

The V gene is TRBV19, the J gene TRBJ2-2, with unresolved D. CDR1 is LNHDA and CDR2 is SQIVND in the germline V gene (reference sequence). The CDR3 totals 16 residues. V lost 4 bases and J lost 5, with 17 bases in between. As DNA, the CDR3 is TGTGCCAGTAGTACGAACAAAGGAGTCCTTACCGGGGAGCTGTTTTTT. Protein: CASSTNKGVLTGELFF. The full variable domain, rest sourced from reference TRBV19 and TRBJ2-2, is DGGITQSPKYLFRKEGQNVTLSCEQNLNHDAMYWYRQDPGQGLRLIYYSQIVNDFQKGDIAEGYSVSREKKESFPLTVTSAQKNPTAFYLCASSTNKGVLTGELFFGEGSRLTVL.

In the case of this clone: At one of its ends the junction is not consistent with the germline gene, which may arise from a read error. This rearrangement joins TRBV30 to TRBJ2-3, with 7 nucleotides matching TRBD1. Germline V gene lookup returns CDR1 GTSNPN and CDR2 SVGIG (reference sequence). The CDR3 runs 11 residues. CDR3 nucleotide sequence: TGTGCCGGAACAGACAGGGTACTATTTACTTTT. As protein: CAGTDRVLFTF.

The V and J genes are TRBV6-5 and TRBJ1-2; 7 positions agree with TRBD1. The length of the CDR3 is 13 residues. The germline V gene has CDR1 MNHEY and CDR2 SVGAGI. The V and J ends lost 6 bases and 2 bases, in that order; junction bases with no gene match: 3. CDR3 sequence: CASRETGNYGYTF. The CDR3 nucleotides read TGTGCCAGCAGGGAGACAGGGAACTATGGCTACACCTTC.

This clone was counted between two and nine times. The chain carries TRBV7-2 and TRBJ2-5; D unclear. The germline V gene encodes CDR1 SGHTA and CDR2 FQGNSA. V was cut by 0 bases and J by 3 bases, with 5 bases left in between. CDR3 size: 13 residues. The CDR3 bases are TGTGCCAGCAGCTTAGCGGCAGAAGAGACCCAGTACTTC. It yields the protein CASSLAAEETQYF. Variable domain in full (rest from reference TRBV7-2 and TRBJ2-5): GAGVSQSPSNKVTEKGKDVELRCDPISGHTALYWYRQSLGQGLEFLIYFQGNSAPDKSGLPSDRFSAERTGGSVSTLTIQRTQQEDSAVYLCASSLAAEETQYFGPGTRLLVL.

The V call is TRBV19, the J call TRBJ2-1; TRBD2 matches at 10 bases. The CDR3 runs to 16 residues. J gave up 4 bases and V 7 bases, and 10 bases lay outside the gene matches. The germline gives CDR1 LNHDA, CDR2 SQIVND (reference sequence). For the CDR3, the DNA is TGTGCCAGTAAGAAGGCTAGCGGGAGTAATTACAATGAGCAGTTCTTC. Translated: CASKKASGSNYNEQFF.

This chain joins TRBV30 and TRBJ1-1; 7 nucleotides align to TRBD1. From germline, CDR1 is GTSNPN and CDR2 SVGIG (reference sequence). This CDR3 region has 11 residues. V lost 5 bases, J lost 6 bases, and 3 bases stayed unmatched. Here the CDR3 reads CAWSTGAEAFF. In DNA form, the CDR3 reads TGTGCCTGGTCCACAGGGGCTGAAGCTTTCTTT.

V is TRBV6-5 and J is TRBJ1-1; tentative D call: TRBD1 (6 bases). V lost 2 bases, J lost 5 bases, and 18 bases lay in between. Germline V CDR1 and CDR2: MNHEY, SVGAGI. The CDR3 is made up of 16 amino acids. Here the CDR3 reads CASSYPIRGARTEAFF. The CDR3 region has the DNA TGTGCCAGCAGTTACCCCATTCGGGGGGCTAGGACTGAAGCTTTCTTT.

The chain is built from TRBV5-1 and TRBJ2-2; D possibly corresponds to TRBD2 (6 bases). Per the germline V gene, CDR1 is SGHRS and CDR2 is YFSETQ. The CDR3 covers 18 residues. V was trimmed by 1 base and J by 7 bases, leaving 23 bases between them. The CDR3, as DNA: TGCGCCAGCAGCTTGCCCGGAGGGACGGACCTTCTTGGCGGGGAGCTGTTTTTT. Translated: CASSLPGGTDLLGGELFF. The full variable domain, its missing parts supplied by reference TRBV5-1 and TRBJ2-2, is KAGVTQTPRYLIKTRGQQVTLSCSPISGHRSVSWYQQTPGQGLQFLFEYFSETQRNKGNFPGRFSGRQFSNSRSEMNVSTLELGDSALYLCASSLPGGTDLLGGELFFGEGSRLTVL.

The chain recombines TRBV19 with TRBJ2-3; weak D call: TRBD1 (7 bases). This CDR3 region has 15 residues. The germline V gene encodes CDR1 LNHDA and CDR2 SQIVND (reference sequence). V was pared by 6 bases and J by 4 bases, with 17 bases between. CDR3 bases: TGTGCCAGTAGCCCCAACAGGGGACTCGCAGATACGCAGTATTTT. It is translated as CASSPNRGLADTQYF.

This clone was counted between two and nine times. The chain couples TRBV5-1 to TRBJ2-2, with D uncertain. The CDR3 totals 15 residues. Trimming removed 4 bases from V and 1 base from J, with 11 bases in between. Germline assignment: CDR1 SGHRS and CDR2 YFSETQ. CDR3 DNA sequence: TGCGCCAGCAGCGCGTCCATGCAGAACACCGGGGAGCTGTTTTTT. It encodes CASSASMQNTGELFF.

In its sample, this clone was seen a few times. The chain has TRBV27 and TRBJ1-1; D may be TRBD1 (5 bases). This CDR3 is 14 amino acids long. V lost 2 bases to trimming and J lost 0 bases, with 7 bases between them. Germline V lookup: CDR1 MNHEY, CDR2 SMNVEV (reference sequence). CDR3: CASSLDSMNTEAFF. In DNA, the CDR3 is TGTGCCAGCAGTTTAGACAGCATGAACACTGAAGCTTTCTTT.

This clone was detected only a few times. The rearrangement joins TRBV4-1 to TRBJ2-5, with 7 bases that match TRBD1. In germline, CDR1 is MGHRA, CDR2 YSYEKL. CDR3 length: 15 residues. V shed 0 bases, J shed 5 bases, and the junction held 6 bases outside the gene matches. The CDR3, as DNA: TGCGCCAGCAGCCAAGAAGGACAGGCCGGGGAGACCCAGTACTTC. Amino acid sequence: CASSQEGQAGETQYF.

The rearrangement uses TRBV5-6 and TRBJ1-4; TRBD1 is a possible D gene (5 bases). The V end lost 1 base, the J end lost 3 bases, and 13 bases lay between the germline ends. Looked up from germline, CDR1 is SGHDT and CDR2 is YYEEEE. This CDR3 region has 16 residues. DNA for the CDR3: TGTGCCAGCAGCTTGAAGGGACTCATACCTAATGAAAAACTGTTTTTT. Translated: CASSLKGLIPNEKLFF. Complete variable domain (other parts from reference TRBV5-6 and TRBJ1-4): DAGVTQSPTHLIKTRGQQVTLRCSPKSGHDTVSWYQQALGQGPQFIFQYYEEEERQRGNFPDRFSGHQFPNYSSELNVNALLLGDSALYLCASSLKGLIPNEKLFFGSGTQLSVL.

This clone has a handful of counts. This rearrangement joins TRBV7-2 to TRBJ2-7; D is unclear. V shed 2 bases and J shed 6 bases, with 14 bases lying between them. The CDR3 covers 14 residues. From germline, CDR1 is SGHTA and CDR2 FQGNSA. CDR3 loop: CASSLILPPGEQYF. The CDR3 DNA sequence: TGTGCCAGCAGCTTAATTCTACCCCCCGGCGAGCAGTACTTC.

This clone was recorded a few times. This chain joins TRBV9 and TRBJ1-3, with 7 bases fitting TRBD1. The germline gives CDR1 SGDLS, CDR2 YYNGEE. The CDR3 runs to 16 residues. V lost 1 base and J lost 0; bases outside the gene matches: 4. The CDR3 region has the DNA TGTGCCAGCAGCGTATCCGGGACAGTCTCTGGAAACACCATATATTTT. Translating it yields CASSVSGTVSGNTIYF. Full variable domain (missing parts from reference TRBV9 and TRBJ1-3): DSGVTQTPKHLITATGQRVTLRCSPRSGDLSVYWYQQSLDQGLQFLIQYYNGEERAKGNILERFSAQQFPDLHSELNLSSLELGDSALYFCASSVSGTVSGNTIYFGEGSWLTVV.

The rearrangement joins TRBV30 to TRBJ2-2, with 8 bases identical to TRBD2. The V gene end was trimmed by 5 bases and the J gene end by 4 bases; junction bases not matched to a gene: 9. Germline CDR1 GTSNPN, CDR2 SVGIG (reference sequence). CDR3 length: 15 residues. The CDR3 region has the DNA TGTGCCTGGGCACTCCGCGGGACTAGCACCGGGGAGCTGTTTTTT. It encodes CAWALRGTSTGELFF.

The chain has TRBV5-6 and TRBJ2-7; TRBD2 matches at 13 bases. V shed 2 bases and J 6 bases; nucleotides not matched to a gene: 5. Germline V gene sequence: CDR1 SGHDT, CDR2 YYEEEE. The CDR3 totals 15 residues. CDR3 DNA: TGTGCCAGCAGCTTTAGACTAGCGGGGGGCTCCGAGCAGTACTTC. Translation: CASSFRLAGGSEQYF.

This clone was counted only a few times. V usage is TRBV28 and J usage is TRBJ1-5, with a tentative D call TRBD1 (6 bases). This CDR3 has 15 residues. V was shortened by 7 bases and J by 1 base, with 14 bases between the two germline ends. Germline CDR1 MDHEN, CDR2 SYDVKM. The CDR3, as DNA: TGTGCCAGCACCGTGGGGGGGCGAAGCAATCAGCCCCAGCATTTT. Its protein is CASTVGGRSNQPQHF.

This clone occurred a few times. The CDR3: CASTQSSGANVLTF. Written as DNA, the CDR3 is TGTGCCAGCACGCAGTCCTCTGGGGCCAACGTCCTGACTTTC. This sequence joins TRBV2 and TRBJ2-6; no clear D. V shed 7 bases and J shed 0 bases, with 7 bases lying between them. CDR1 is SNHLY and CDR2 is FYNNEI in the germline V gene. The CDR3 loop spans 14 amino acids.

This clone turned up a few times. The V and J genes are TRBV5-1 and TRBJ2-3; the D gene is possibly TRBD1 (5 bases). Germline V gene lookup returns CDR1 SGHRS and CDR2 YFSETQ. This CDR3 is 16 amino acids long. Trimming removed 7 bases from V and 0 bases from J, with 18 bases in between. The CDR3 DNA reads as TGCGCCAGCCGCCTGTTACCAGGGCAGAGCACAGATACGCAGTATTTT. Its protein is CASRLLPGQSTDTQYF. Full variable domain (outside the CDR3, taken from reference TRBV5-1 and TRBJ2-3): KAGVTQTPRYLIKTRGQQVTLSCSPISGHRSVSWYQQTPGQGLQFLFEYFSETQRNKGNFPGRFSGRQFSNSRSEMNVSTLELGDSALYLCASRLLPGQSTDTQYFGPGTRLTVL.

This clone was counted between two and nine times. The genes are TRBV5-1 and TRBJ2-3; D gene ambiguous. V was clipped by 4 bases and J by 6 bases, with 12 bases between them. The CDR3 totals 13 residues. Germline V gene data show CDR1 as SGHRS and CDR2 as YFSETQ. This CDR3 reads CASSLGSRDTQYF. The CDR3 nucleotides read TGCGCCAGCAGCCTCGGGTCGCGGGATACGCAGTATTTT.

This clone appeared a few times. This chain connects TRBV7-2 to TRBJ2-5, with 7 nucleotides matching TRBD1. The V gene's germline CDR1 is SGHTA and CDR2 FQGNSA. After removal of 5 bases from V and 1 base from J, the junction contained 7 bases not matched to a gene. The CDR3 sequence is 15 residues long. The CDR3 nucleotides are TGTGCCAGCAGCAAGAAGACAGGGATCCAAGAGACCCAGTACTTC. The encoded protein is CASSKKTGIQETQYF.

This chain joins TRBV5-1 and TRBJ1-1; 7 bases align to TRBD1. Losses at the gene ends were 4 bases for V and 4 bases for J; bases not matched to a gene: 7. From germline, CDR1 is SGHRS and CDR2 YFSETQ. The CDR3 contains 14 residues. The CDR3 loop is CASSGTTGSTEAFF. CDR3 DNA: TGCGCCAGCAGCGGAACGACAGGGTCCACTGAAGCTTTCTTT.

This clone came up a few times. This sequence joins TRBV4-2 and TRBJ2-2, with D possibly matching TRBD1 (6 bases). From germline, CDR1 is LGHNA and CDR2 YNFKEQ. There are 17 residues in the CDR3. Trimming cost V 1 base and J 0 bases, with 12 bases left between them. CDR3 in amino acids: CASSQGGWTANTGELFF. For the CDR3, the DNA is TGTGCCAGCAGCCAAGGGGGGTGGACAGCGAACACCGGGGAGCTGTTTTTT.